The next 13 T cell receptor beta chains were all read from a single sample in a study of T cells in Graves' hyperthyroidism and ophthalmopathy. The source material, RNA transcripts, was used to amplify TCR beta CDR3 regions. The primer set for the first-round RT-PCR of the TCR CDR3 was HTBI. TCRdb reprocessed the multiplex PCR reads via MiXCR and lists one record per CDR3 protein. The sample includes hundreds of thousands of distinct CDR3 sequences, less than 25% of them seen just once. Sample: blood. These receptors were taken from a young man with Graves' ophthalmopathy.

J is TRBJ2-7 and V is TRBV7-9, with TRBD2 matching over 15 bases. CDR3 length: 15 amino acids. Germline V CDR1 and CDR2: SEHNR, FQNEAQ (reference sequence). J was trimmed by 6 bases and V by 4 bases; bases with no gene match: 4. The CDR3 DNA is TGTGCCAGCAGCTCTGGGACTAGCGGGAGGCTCGAGCAGTACTTC. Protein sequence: CASSSGTSGRLEQYF.

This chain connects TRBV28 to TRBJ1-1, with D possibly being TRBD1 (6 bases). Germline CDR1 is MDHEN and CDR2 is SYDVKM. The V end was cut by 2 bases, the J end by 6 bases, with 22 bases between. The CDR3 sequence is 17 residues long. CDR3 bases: TGTGCCAGCAGTTTACGATGGCCAGGGGTCCGCCTTGCTGAAGCTTTCTTT. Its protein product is CASSLRWPGVRLAEAFF.

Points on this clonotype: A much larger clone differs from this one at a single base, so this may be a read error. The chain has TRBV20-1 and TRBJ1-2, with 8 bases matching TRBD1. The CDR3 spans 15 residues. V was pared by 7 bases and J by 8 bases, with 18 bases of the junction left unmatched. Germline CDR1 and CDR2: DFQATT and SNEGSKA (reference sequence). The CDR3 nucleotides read TGCAGTGGGGACAGGAGGACGGATCAACCCCTAGGCTACACCTTC. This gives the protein CSGDRRTDQPLGYTF.

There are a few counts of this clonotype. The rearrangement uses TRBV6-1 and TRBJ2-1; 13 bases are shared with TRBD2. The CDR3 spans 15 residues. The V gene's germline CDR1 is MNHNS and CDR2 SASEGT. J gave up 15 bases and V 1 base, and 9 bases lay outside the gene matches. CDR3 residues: CASSEGGTSGMGGFF. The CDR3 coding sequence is TGTGCCAGCAGTGAAGGGGGGACTAGCGGGATGGGAGGGTTCTTC.

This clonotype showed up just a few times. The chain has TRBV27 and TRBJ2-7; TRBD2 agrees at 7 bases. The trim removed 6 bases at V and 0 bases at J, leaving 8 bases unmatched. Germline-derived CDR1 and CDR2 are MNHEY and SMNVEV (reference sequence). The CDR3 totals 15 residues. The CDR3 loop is CASRGEAGSSYEQYF. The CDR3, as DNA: TGTGCCAGCAGGGGAGAAGCGGGGAGCTCCTACGAGCAGTACTTC.

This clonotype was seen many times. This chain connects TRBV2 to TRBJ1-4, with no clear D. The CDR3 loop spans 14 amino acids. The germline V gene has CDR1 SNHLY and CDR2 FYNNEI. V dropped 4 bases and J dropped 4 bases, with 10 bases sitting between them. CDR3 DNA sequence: TGTGCCAGCAGTGTCCAAGGCCTTAATGAAAAACTGTTTTTT. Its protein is CASSVQGLNEKLFF.

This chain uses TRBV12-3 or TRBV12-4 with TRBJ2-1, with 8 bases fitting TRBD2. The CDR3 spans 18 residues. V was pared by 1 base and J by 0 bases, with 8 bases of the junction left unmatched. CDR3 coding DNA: TGTGCCAGCAGTTTAGAAACGGGAGGGATCTTCTCCTACAATGAGCAGTTCTTC. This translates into CASSLETGGIFSYNEQFF.

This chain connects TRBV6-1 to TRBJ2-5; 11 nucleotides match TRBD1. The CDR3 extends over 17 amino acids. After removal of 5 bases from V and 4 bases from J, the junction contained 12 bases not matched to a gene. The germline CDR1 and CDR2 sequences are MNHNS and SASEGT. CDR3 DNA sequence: TGTGCCAGCAGTAGCGGACAGGGGGCCGGTGAAGGAGAGACCCAGTACTTC. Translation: CASSSGQGAGEGETQYF.

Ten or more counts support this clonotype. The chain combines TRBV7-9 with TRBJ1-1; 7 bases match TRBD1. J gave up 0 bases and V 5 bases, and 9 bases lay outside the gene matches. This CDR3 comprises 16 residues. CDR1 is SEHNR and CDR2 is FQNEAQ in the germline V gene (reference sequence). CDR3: CASSLWTGPMNTEAFF. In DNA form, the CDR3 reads TGTGCCAGCAGCCTGTGGACAGGACCTATGAACACTGAAGCTTTCTTT.

CDR3 in amino acids: CAWSKAVNYGYTF. The CDR3, as DNA: TGTGCCTGGAGTAAGGCAGTAAACTATGGCTACACCTTC. V is TRBV30 and J is TRBJ1-2; the D is unclear. With 2 bases removed from V and 2 bases from J, the gap between germline ends came to 9 bases. The CDR3 loop spans 13 amino acids. Germline V gene sequence: CDR1 GTSNPN, CDR2 SVGIG (reference sequence).

CDR3 sequence reads: CASAIKGASYEQYF. Here the CDR3 DNA reads TGTGCCAGCGCGATAAAGGGGGCTTCCTACGAGCAGTACTTC. The rearrangement uses TRBV5-4 and TRBJ2-7, with 7 bases identical to TRBD1. The ends lost 7 bases at V and 1 base at J; junction bases unmatched: 8. This CDR3 region has 14 residues. The germline V gene has CDR1 SGHNT and CDR2 YYREEE (reference sequence).

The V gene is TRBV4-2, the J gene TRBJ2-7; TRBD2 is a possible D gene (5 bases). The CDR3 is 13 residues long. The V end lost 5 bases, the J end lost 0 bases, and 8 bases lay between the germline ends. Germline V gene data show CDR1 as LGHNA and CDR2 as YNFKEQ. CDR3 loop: CASSSGYSYEQYF. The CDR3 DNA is TGTGCCAGCAGCTCGGGATACTCCTACGAGCAGTACTTC.

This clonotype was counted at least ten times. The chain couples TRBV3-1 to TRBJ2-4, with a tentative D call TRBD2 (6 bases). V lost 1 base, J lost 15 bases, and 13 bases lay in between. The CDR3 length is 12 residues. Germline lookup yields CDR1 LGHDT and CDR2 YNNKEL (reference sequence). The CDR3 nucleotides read TGTGCCAGCAGCCAAGGTGGCTCCGGGGGGTACTTC. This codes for CASSQGGSGGYF.